The clone carrying this T cell receptor beta chain was observed a few times. Its matching antigen is unknown. The record originates from a study of T-cell memory formation after mild COVID-19. Germline lookup yields CDR1 LGHNA and CDR2 YNFKEQ. V lost 1 base, J lost 0 bases, and 10 bases lay in between. The CDR3 length is 17 residues. TCRdb used MiXCR to reprocess the 5' RACE reads, holding one entry per CDR3 protein. The data contain roughly 180,000 distinct CDR3 sequences, around 10% of them singletons. Overall study results and limits: Clones that contracted clustered mainly in CM and EM if CD4+ and in EMRA if CD8+. Contracting clones from day 15 to 85 showed balanced CD4/CD8; later expanders favored CD4+.

V usage is TRBV4-2 and J usage is TRBJ2-6; possible D gene TRBD1, 6 bases. The sequencing input was PBMCs or a T cell subset sorted from them (not recorded which). This clonotype originated in a man between 18 and 35 years old who had mild COVID-19 (a few samples of this study predate the infection). Cell type and time point are not known. CDR3 loop: CASSQGQAISGANVLTF. CDR3 DNA sequence: TGTGCCAGCAGCCAAGGACAGGCAATCTCTGGGGCCAACGTCCTGACTTTC.